Described below is a single T cell receptor (beta chain) sequence and its context. The sample comes from a study of patients and donors after allogeneic stem cell transplantation. TCRdb reanalysed the RT-PCR reads using MiXCR and keeps one entry per CDR3 protein. The sample records about 410,000 distinct CDR3 sequences, around 15% being singletons. There are 16 residues in the CDR3. J lost 10 bases, V lost 2 bases, and 14 bases had no gene match. Germline V lookup: CDR1 MNHEY, CDR2 SVGAGI. The rearrangement links TRBV6-5 to TRBJ1-1, with 9 bases fitting TRBD1. The TCR originated in a human donor who was either an allogeneic HSCT recipient or a stem cell or donor lymphocyte infusion donor (not recorded which). It is not recorded whose cells these are; they may come from a transplant donor. Sequencing was performed on blood, either unsorted or a sorted T cell fraction (not recorded which). The CDR3 nucleotides read TGTGCCAGCAGTTACGTCGGACAGGGGACCGGCCTGGGAGCTTTCTTT. Its translation is CASSYVGQGTGLGAFF.